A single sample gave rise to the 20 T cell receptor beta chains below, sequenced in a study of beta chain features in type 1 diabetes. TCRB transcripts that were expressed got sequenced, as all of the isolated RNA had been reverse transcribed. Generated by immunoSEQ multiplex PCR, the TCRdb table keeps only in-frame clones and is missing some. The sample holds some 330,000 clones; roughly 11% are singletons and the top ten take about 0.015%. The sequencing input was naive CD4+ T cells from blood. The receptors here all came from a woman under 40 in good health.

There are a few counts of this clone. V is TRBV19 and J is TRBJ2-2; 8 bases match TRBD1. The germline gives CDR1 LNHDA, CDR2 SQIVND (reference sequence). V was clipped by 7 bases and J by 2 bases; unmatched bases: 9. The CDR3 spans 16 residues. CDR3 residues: CASIGWGQANTGELFF. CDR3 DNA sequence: TGTGCCAGTATCGGCTGGGGACAGGCCAACACCGGGGAGCTGTTTTTT.

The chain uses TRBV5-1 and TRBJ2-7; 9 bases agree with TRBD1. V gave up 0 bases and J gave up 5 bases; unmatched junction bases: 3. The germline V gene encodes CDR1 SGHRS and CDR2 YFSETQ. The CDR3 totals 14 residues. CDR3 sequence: CASSLGTGGNEQYF. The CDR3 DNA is TGCGCCAGCAGCTTGGGAACAGGGGGCAACGAGCAGTACTTC.

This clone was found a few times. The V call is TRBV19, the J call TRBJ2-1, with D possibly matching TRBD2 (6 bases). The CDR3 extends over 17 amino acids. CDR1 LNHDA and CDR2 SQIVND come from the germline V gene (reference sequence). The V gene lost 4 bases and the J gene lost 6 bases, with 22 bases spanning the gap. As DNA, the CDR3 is TGTGCCAGTAGTACCCGCCCCTACGGCGGGATATCCAATGAGCAGTTCTTC. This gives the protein CASSTRPYGGISNEQFF.

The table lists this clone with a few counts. CDR3: CASNGEGASEQYF. The DNA for the CDR3 is TGTGCCAGCAATGGAGAAGGAGCGAGCGAGCAGTACTTC. The chain combines TRBV10-3 with TRBJ2-7; no reliable D call. CDR1 is ENHRY and CDR2 is SYGVKD in the germline V gene. There are 13 residues in the CDR3. V lost 10 bases to trimming and J lost 6 bases, with 19 bases between them.

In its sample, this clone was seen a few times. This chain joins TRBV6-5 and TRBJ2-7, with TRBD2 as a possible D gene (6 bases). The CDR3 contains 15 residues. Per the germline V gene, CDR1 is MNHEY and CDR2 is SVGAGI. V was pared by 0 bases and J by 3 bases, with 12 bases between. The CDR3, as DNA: TGTGCCAGCAGTTACTCGGGGGGAACTAACTACGAGCAGTACTTC. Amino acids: CASSYSGGTNYEQYF.

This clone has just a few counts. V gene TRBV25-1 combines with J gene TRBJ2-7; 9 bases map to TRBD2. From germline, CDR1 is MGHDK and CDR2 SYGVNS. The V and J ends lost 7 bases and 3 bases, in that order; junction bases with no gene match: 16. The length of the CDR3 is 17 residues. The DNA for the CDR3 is TGTGCCAGCACCGAGGGGGACAAAGCGGGAGGCGGCTACGAGCAGTACTTC. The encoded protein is CASTEGDKAGGGYEQYF.

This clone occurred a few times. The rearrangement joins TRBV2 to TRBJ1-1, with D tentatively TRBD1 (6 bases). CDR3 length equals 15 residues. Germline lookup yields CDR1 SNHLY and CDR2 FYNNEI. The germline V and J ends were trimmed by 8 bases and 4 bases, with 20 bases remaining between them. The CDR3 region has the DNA TGTGCCAGCCTTGTCCGAATGGGGGCAGGCACTGAAGCTTTCTTT. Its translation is CASLVRMGAGTEAFF.

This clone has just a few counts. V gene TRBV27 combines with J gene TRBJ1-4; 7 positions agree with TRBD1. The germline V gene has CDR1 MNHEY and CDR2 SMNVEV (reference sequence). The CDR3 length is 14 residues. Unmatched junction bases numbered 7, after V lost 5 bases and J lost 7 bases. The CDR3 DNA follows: TGTGCCAGCAGTCCAAAACACAGGGGTGAAAAACTGTTTTTT. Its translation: CASSPKHRGEKLFF.

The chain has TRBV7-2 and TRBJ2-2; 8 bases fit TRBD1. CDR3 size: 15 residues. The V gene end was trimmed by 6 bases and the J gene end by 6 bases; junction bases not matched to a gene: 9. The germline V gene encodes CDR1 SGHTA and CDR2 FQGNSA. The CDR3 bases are TGTGCCAGCAGTTTAACAGGGGGATTTGCCGGGGAGCTGTTTTTT. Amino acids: CASSLTGGFAGELFF.

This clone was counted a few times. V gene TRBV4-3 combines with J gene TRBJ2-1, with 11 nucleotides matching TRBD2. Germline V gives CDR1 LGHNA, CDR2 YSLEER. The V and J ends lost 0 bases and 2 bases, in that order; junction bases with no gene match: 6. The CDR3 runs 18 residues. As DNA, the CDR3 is TGCGCCAGCAGCCAAGAGTTAGCGGGAGGGCCACCCTACAATGAGCAGTTCTTC. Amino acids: CASSQELAGGPPYNEQFF.

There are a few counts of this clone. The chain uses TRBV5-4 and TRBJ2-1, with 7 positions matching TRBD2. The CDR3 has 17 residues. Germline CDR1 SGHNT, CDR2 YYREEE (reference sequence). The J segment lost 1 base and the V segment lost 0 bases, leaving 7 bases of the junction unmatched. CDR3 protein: CASSLAGGSRSYNEQFF. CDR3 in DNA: TGTGCCAGCAGCTTGGCTGGCGGGAGTAGGTCCTACAATGAGCAGTTCTTC. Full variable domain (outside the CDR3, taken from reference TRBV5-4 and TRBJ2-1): ETGVTQSPTHLIKTRGQQVTLRCSSQSGHNTVSWYQQALGQGPQFIFQYYREEENGRGNFPPRFSGLQFPNYSSELNVNALELDDSALYLCASSLAGGSRSYNEQFFGPGTRLTVL.

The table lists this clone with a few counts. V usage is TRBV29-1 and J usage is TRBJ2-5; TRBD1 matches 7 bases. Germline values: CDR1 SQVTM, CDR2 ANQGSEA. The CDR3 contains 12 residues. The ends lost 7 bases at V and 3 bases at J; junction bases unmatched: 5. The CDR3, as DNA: TGCAGCGGCAACAGGGGAAAAGAGACCCAGTACTTC. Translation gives CSGNRGKETQYF.

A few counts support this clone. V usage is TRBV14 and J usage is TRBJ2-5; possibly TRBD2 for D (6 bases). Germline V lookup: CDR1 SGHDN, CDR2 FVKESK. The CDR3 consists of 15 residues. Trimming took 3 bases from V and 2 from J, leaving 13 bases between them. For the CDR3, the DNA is TGTGCCAGCAGCCAGCGGGGTTTAAGGCAAGAGACCCAGTACTTC. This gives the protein CASSQRGLRQETQYF.

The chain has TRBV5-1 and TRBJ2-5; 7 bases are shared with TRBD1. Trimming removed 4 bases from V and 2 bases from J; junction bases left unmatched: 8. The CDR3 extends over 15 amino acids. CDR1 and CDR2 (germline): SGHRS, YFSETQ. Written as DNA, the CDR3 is TGCGCCAGCAGCCTACAGGGGACAGTTCAAGAGACCCAGTACTTC. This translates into CASSLQGTVQETQYF.

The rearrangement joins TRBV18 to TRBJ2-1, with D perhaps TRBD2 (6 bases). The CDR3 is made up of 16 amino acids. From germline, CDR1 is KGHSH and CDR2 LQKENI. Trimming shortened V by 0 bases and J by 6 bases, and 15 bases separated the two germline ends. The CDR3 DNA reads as TGTGCCAGCTCACCACCGAACGGGGGAGCCGTCAATGAGCAGTTCTTC. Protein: CASSPPNGGAVNEQFF.

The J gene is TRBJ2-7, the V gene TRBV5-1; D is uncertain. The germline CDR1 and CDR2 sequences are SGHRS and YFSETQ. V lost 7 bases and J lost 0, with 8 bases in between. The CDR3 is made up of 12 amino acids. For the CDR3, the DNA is TGCGCCAGCGGCACCTCCTCCTACGAGCAGTACTTC. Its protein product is CASGTSSYEQYF. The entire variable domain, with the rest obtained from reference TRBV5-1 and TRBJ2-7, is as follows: KAGVTQTPRYLIKTRGQQVTLSCSPISGHRSVSWYQQTPGQGLQFLFEYFSETQRNKGNFPGRFSGRQFSNSRSEMNVSTLELGDSALYLCASGTSSYEQYFGPGTRLTVT.

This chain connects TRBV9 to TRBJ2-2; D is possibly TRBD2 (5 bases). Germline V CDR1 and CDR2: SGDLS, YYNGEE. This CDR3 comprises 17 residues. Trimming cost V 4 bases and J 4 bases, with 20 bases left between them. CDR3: CASSPRPAAQGTGELFF. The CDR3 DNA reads TGTGCCAGCAGCCCACGACCAGCGGCCCAAGGCACCGGGGAGCTGTTTTTT.

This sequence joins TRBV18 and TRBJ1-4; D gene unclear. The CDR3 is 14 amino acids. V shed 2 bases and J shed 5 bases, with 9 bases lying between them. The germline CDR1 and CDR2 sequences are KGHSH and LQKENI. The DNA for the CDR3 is TGTGCCAGCTCACCATATGAGCTGAATGAAAAACTGTTTTTT. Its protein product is CASSPYELNEKLFF.

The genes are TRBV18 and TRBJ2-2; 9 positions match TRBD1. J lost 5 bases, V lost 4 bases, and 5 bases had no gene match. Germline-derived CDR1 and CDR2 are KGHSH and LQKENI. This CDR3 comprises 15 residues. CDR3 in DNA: TGTGCCAGCTCACTGGGACAGGGCCAAACCGGGGAGCTGTTTTTT. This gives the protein CASSLGQGQTGELFF.

The CDR3 loop is CAWARDSRVRKLFF. The CDR3, as DNA: TGTGCCTGGGCTCGGGACAGTCGAGTGAGAAAACTGTTTTTT. The V gene is TRBV30, the J gene TRBJ1-4, with 7 bases matching TRBD1. Per germline, CDR1 GTSNPN and CDR2 SVGIG (reference sequence). V trimming: 5 bases; J trimming: 10 bases; junction bases outside the gene matches: 13. The length of the CDR3 is 14 residues.